The TCR beta chain described here comes from a study of early T cells in non-severe SARS-CoV-2 infection. Study-level background: Sequenced bulk RNA came from whole blood that was unsorted, and chains were unpaired.

This clonotype was seen repeatedly, ten times or more. TCRdb reprocessed the 5' RACE reads via MiXCR and lists one record per CDR3 protein. Among more than 50,000 distinct CDR3 sequences listed, around 5.6% were seen once. The CDR3 covers 16 residues. Germline V gene sequence: CDR1 DFQATT, CDR2 SNEGSKA (reference sequence). V lost 6 bases and J lost 3, with 24 bases in between. The source is an adult who was a healthcare worker with PCR-confirmed SARS-CoV-2 infection or an uninfected control (not recorded which). The sequenced material came from whole blood. The V gene is TRBV20-1, the J gene TRBJ2-7; possible D gene TRBD1, 6 bases. The CDR3 DNA reads TGCAGTGCCAGACCGCCCACAGGGTTAGGGAACTACGAGCAGTACTTC. Its translation is CSARPPTGLGNYEQYF.